The 14 T cell receptor beta chains in this list originate from one sample, sequenced in a study of early T cells in non-severe SARS-CoV-2 infection. TCRdb reprocessed the 5' RACE reads with MiXCR, giving one entry per CDR3 protein. The profile shows around 50,000 distinct CDR3 sequences, around an eighth of them singletons. Sequencing was performed on whole blood. Receptors were obtained from an adult who was a healthcare worker with PCR-confirmed SARS-CoV-2 infection or an uninfected control (not recorded which).

This clonotype was picked up many times. The chain joins TRBV28 to TRBJ2-4, with TRBD2 matching over 12 bases. V was pared by 5 bases and J by 1 base, with 15 bases of the junction left unmatched. Germline V gene sequence: CDR1 MDHEN, CDR2 SYDVKM. This CDR3 comprises 20 residues. The CDR3 DNA is TGTGCCAGCAGTCCGCGGACTAGCGGGGTAGCGGCTCCGGCCAAAAACATTCAGTACTTC. Residues: CASSPRTSGVAAPAKNIQYF.

This clonotype was seen many times. The chain employs TRBV2 and TRBJ2-1; a possible D gene is TRBD2 (6 bases). Trimming cost V 10 bases and J 4 bases, with 20 bases left between them. The CDR3 extends over 15 amino acids. The germline CDR1 and CDR2 sequences are SNHLY and FYNNEI. The CDR3, as DNA: TGTGCCACCCGAAGGTTTAGCGGCGGTTACAATGAGCAGTTCTTC. It specifies CATRRFSGGYNEQFF.

This clonotype was detected many times. V and J are TRBV29-1 and TRBJ1-2; 10 nucleotides match TRBD1. The CDR3 totals 12 residues. Germline V lookup: CDR1 SQVTM, CDR2 ANQGSEA. In DNA form, the CDR3 reads TGCCTGACAGGGGGCGAAGTCAATGGCTACACCTTC. Translated, it gives CLTGGEVNGYTF.

In this sample, this clonotype turned up many times. V gene TRBV27 combines with J gene TRBJ1-2; D is possibly TRBD1 (5 bases). Per germline, CDR1 MNHEY and CDR2 SMNVEV (reference sequence). The CDR3 runs to 14 residues. V was clipped by 4 bases and J by 0 bases, with 9 bases between them. The DNA of the CDR3 is TGTGCCAGCAGTTCCGGGGGGACTAACTATGGCTACACCTTC. Translating gives CASSSGGTNYGYTF.

This clonotype was found many times. The chain links TRBV11-2 to TRBJ2-1; 12 nucleotides match TRBD2. Germline values: CDR1 SGHAT, CDR2 FQNNGV. This CDR3 region has 16 residues. J lost 6 bases, V lost 0 bases, and 3 bases had no gene match. The CDR3 protein is CASSLDGLAGTNEQFF. The CDR3 DNA is TGTGCCAGCAGCTTAGATGGACTAGCGGGGACCAATGAGCAGTTCTTC. Using reference TRBV11-2 and TRBJ2-1 for the parts outside the CDR3, the full variable domain is EAGVAQSPRYKIIEKRQSVAFWCNPISGHATLYWYQQILGQGPKLLIQFQNNGVVDDSQLPKDRFSAERLKGVDSTLKIQPAKLEDSAVYLCASSLDGLAGTNEQFFGPGTRLTVL.

Turning to this clonotype: A much larger clone is a single base away; this may be a read error. The V gene is TRBV3-1, the J gene TRBJ2-2, with no clear D. Between the trimmed V and J ends, which lost 4 bases and 7 bases, there was a span of 4 bases. Germline CDR1 and CDR2: LGHDT and YNNKEL (reference sequence). This CDR3 has 11 residues. This CDR3 reads CASSPNGELFF. DNA for the CDR3: TGTGCCAGCAGCCCTAACGGGGAGCTGTTTTTT.

For the CDR3, the DNA is TGTGCCAGCAGTTCCGGGGGGGCCAGCACTGAAGCTTTCTTT. Its translation: CASSSGGASTEAFF. The genes are TRBV7-9 and TRBJ1-1, with a weak D call TRBD1 (6 bases). Deletions cut 6 bases from V and 4 bases from J, with 15 bases between. This CDR3 is 14 amino acids long. Germline assignment: CDR1 SEHNR and CDR2 FQNEAQ (reference sequence).

This clonotype has a handful of counts. V and J are TRBV9 and TRBJ2-1; D is tentatively TRBD1 or TRBD2 (5 bases each). CDR3 length equals 13 residues. The V gene's germline CDR1 is SGDLS and CDR2 YYNGEE. Trimming took off 4 bases at V and 9 bases at J, with 14 bases between the two ends. CDR3 amino acids: CASSTRPGPEQFF. CDR3 in DNA: TGTGCCAGCAGCACCCGTCCGGGACCTGAGCAGTTCTTC.

This clonotype was recorded many times. This CDR3 reads CASSLGTALREKLFF. CDR3 nucleotide sequence: TGTGCCAGTAGTCTTGGGACAGCTCTTCGGGAAAAACTGTTTTTT. This sequence joins TRBV19 and TRBJ1-4; 7 nucleotides line up with TRBD1. V shed 5 bases, J shed 8 bases, and the junction held 11 bases outside the gene matches. Germline V gene sequence: CDR1 LNHDA, CDR2 SQIVND (reference sequence). CDR3 size: 15 residues.

In this sample, this clonotype turned up many times. The chain recombines TRBV6-6 with TRBJ1-1; no reliable D call. Trimming left V 7 bases short and J 5 bases short, with 2 bases between. This CDR3 region has 9 residues. From germline, CDR1 is MNHNY and CDR2 SVGAGI (reference sequence). CDR3 sequence reads: CASTTEAFF. The CDR3 region has the DNA TGTGCCAGCACAACTGAAGCTTTCTTT.

This clonotype has ten or more counts. The chain is built from TRBV5-4 and TRBJ1-6; no definite D call. The germline gives CDR1 SGHNT, CDR2 YYREEE (reference sequence). The CDR3 consists of 15 residues. The V end lost 0 bases, the J end lost 4 bases, and 8 bases lay between the germline ends. The CDR3, as DNA: TGTGCCAGCAGCTTGGGTGGAGCGTATAATTCACCCCTCCACTTT. This codes for CASSLGGAYNSPLHF.

Only a few counts were recorded for this clonotype. V gene TRBV11-2 combines with J gene TRBJ2-7; D unclear. This CDR3 has 14 amino acids. V gave up 0 bases and J gave up 3 bases, with 9 bases separating them. CDR1 and CDR2 from the germline V gene are SGHAT and FQNNGV. CDR3 sequence reads: CASSLELINYEQYF. The CDR3 nucleotides read TGTGCCAGCAGCTTAGAGTTGATTAACTACGAGCAGTACTTC.

The table lists this clonotype with a few counts. The chain links TRBV12-3 or TRBV12-4 to TRBJ1-1; D is uncertain. The CDR3 runs to 11 residues. Trimming pared 4 bases from V and 8 bases from J, leaving 8 bases between. The CDR3 sequence is CASSSPREAFF. In nucleotides, the CDR3 is TGTGCCAGCAGTTCCCCCAGGGAAGCTTTCTTT.

This clonotype was seen ten or more times. The rearrangement links TRBV11-2 to TRBJ2-7, with a weak D call TRBD1 (6 bases). Germline loops: CDR1 SGHAT, CDR2 FQNNGV. The ends were cut back, 5 bases at V and 2 bases at J, with 16 bases in the middle. The CDR3 extends over 15 amino acids. The CDR3 spells CASSRDRDTTYEQYF. CDR3 sequence (DNA): TGTGCCAGCAGCCGCGACCGGGACACGACCTACGAGCAGTACTTC.